The T cell receptor beta chain under discussion was sequenced for a study of T cells expressing NK-cell markers. Looking at the study overall: Serological testing identified most of the eight sequenced donors as HCMV-seropositive and one as seronegative.

A remark on this clonotype: The antigen remains unidentified.

General study points: There were a handful of donors in whom these clonotypes also led the CD3+CD56-NKG2C+ fraction.

CDR1 SGHDT and CDR2 YYEEEE come from the germline V gene. The CDR3 contains 16 residues. No DNA is given; TCRdb re-called the 5' RACE reads and lists each CDR3 protein once. With approximately 460,000 distinct CDR3 sequences in the sample, the ten largest clones hold under 7.5%. The specimen sequenced was blood T cells: a sorted CD56 or NKG2C T cell subset, CD4+ or CD8+ T cells, or bulk PBMC T cells (not recorded which). The receptor comes from a woman between 18 and 75 years old in good health. The rearrangement links TRBV5-6 to TRBJ1-6. The CDR3 sequence: CASSLGKAHYNSPLHF. The variable domain in full, completed from reference TRBV5-6 and TRBJ1-6, reads DAGVTQSPTHLIKTRGQQVTLRCSPKSGHDTVSWYQQALGQGPQFIFQYYEEEERQRGNFPDRFSGHQFPNYSSELNVNALLLGDSALYLCASSLGKAHYNSPLHFGNGTRLTVT.